This TCR beta chain is drawn from a study of cytomegalovirus exposure and HLA in healthy donors (dated by TCRdb to about 2017). Notes on the research overall: According to an earlier analysis of several hundred of the donors, some 170 million T cells yielded roughly 110 million unique TCR beta sequences and approximately 300 Gb of sequence data. Of the roughly 390 genotyped donors, over 65% fell in the genetic ancestry cluster associated with self-reported Caucasian donors. All discovery cohort repertoires had been generated on a single sequencing platform. To predict cytomegalovirus infection status, the study combined high-throughput TCR immunosequencing, statistical association of individual TCRs with disease status, and machine learning. A separate validation cohort of about 110 different subjects was used in addition to the roughly 700-subject first cohort. The T cell repertoires of 550 to 850 subjects were profiled by immunosequencing and related to cytomegalovirus serostatus. The later analysis used no new phenotypic data to find candidate immune exposures, relying instead on TCR beta sequences and their occurrence across donors. In a later analysis, previously published TCR beta repertoires from fewer than 750 donors were re-analyzed and high-resolution HLA genotyping was added so that TCR occurrence patterns could be studied. The number of donors typed differed by locus, with roughly 629-640 for A, B, C, DRB1 and DQB1, roughly 520 for DQA1, about 610 for DPA1, and around 430 for DPB1. Among over 350 genotyped donors of the cohort, an average of approximately 240,000 unique TCR beta nucleotide sequences were sequenced per donor, 15% to 20% of them non-productive. The study was designed to test whether signatures of past pathogen exposure could be identified by cataloging public T cell receptors. HLA typing covered class I and class II loci at four-digit resolution. To decide whether each TCR beta V gene segment behaved as functional or pseudogenic, an earlier analysis of approximately 620 of the donors relied on high-throughput TCR beta sequencing. Roughly 5 DR-DQ haplotypes were handled as single units for association and clustering because linkage in the cohort was strong. Donor age, sex, ethnicity and CMV serostatus were collected together with the repertoire data. A later genetic analysis used genome-wide SNP genotypes for 398 of the 666 donors, treating that subset as a discovery cohort. Roughly 300 gigabases of sequencing data and approximately 91 million unique TCR sequences made up an early release that covered several hundred HLA-typed donors. The study at large found these results: The presence/absence analyses assumed that sequencing depth was roughly uniform across donors, and that assumption may not be true. A later analysis found that most CMV-associated TCR beta chains appeared HLA-restricted, with HLA associations seemingly driven largely by CMV exposure. Across donors, most TCR sequences were observed very rarely, whereas some public TCRs were present in many individuals. The study listed approximately 150 TCR beta chains as associated with cytomegalovirus. The authors suggested that the approach could potentially be extended to other disease states and immunological phenotypes. In a later analysis, HLA-associated TCR beta chains showed more clonal expansion and lower generation probabilities than non-associated chains that were equally common. Correlated functional status among segregating V segments might reflect linkage disequilibrium, but an unknown experimental factor could not be ruled out. Broadly in line with IMGT annotations, most TCR beta V segments showed up in productive rearrangements about 87% or about 30% of the time in an earlier analysis of 450 to 750 of the donors. A later analysis found that TCR association rates varied across HLA loci, with DRB1 alleles showing the most associated TCRs and HLA-C alleles the fewest. The classifier was reported to diagnose cytomegalovirus status with high specificity and sensitivity in both the original and validation cohorts. In a later genetic analysis, fewer N-insertions in productive TCRs were reported among donors in an Asian-associated ancestry cluster than the roughly 700-donor mean. When HLA alleles, especially DR and DQ, strongly co-occurred, TCR associations were difficult to assign to individual alleles. A further reported finding was that TCR beta sequences accurately predicted the HLA-A and HLA-B alleles for most subjects in the first cohort. In a later analysis, several top co-occurrence clusters were reported to appear linked to parvovirus B19, influenza, CMV and Epstein-Barr virus. The 87-base-pair reads could not distinguish some IMGT-functional V segments, including TRBV6-2 and TRBV6-3, so those segments were excluded. Immune exposure information for the cohort was limited to CMV serostatus. A later genetic analysis associated a missense DCLRE1C variant with V-gene and J-gene trimming of TCR beta chains, and an independent cohort replicated the association. Because HLA typing was missing for some donors at each locus, association tests included only the typed subset. The cohort was sequenced for TCR beta chains only, and without alpha or paired-chain data the features that could be detected were limited. The earlier analysis of around 600 of the donors excluded some 15 rarely observed V segments, including chromosome 9 orphons, because counts were too low. A later analysis associated 15,000 to 20,000 TCR beta sequences with specific HLA alleles at a false discovery rate of 0.05. A cluster of highly shared sequence variants was judged likely to represent a technical artifact of the sequencing pipeline. In vitro tests confirmed that three of the cytomegalovirus-associated TCR beta chains recognize cytomegalovirus antigens.

Worth noting for this clone: The specificity of this receptor is unknown. Base qualities are missing; no much larger clone stands one base away.

The cohort was made up of approximately 700 healthy bone marrow donors. At the time of sampling, every cohort member was nominally healthy, though immune exposures that went unrecorded were likely present. The donor tested CMV seropositive, placing the donor among the roughly 300 seropositive members of the cohort. Every donor gave a peripheral blood sample, and the peripheral blood mononuclear cells from that sample were used for TCR beta sequencing. Genomic DNA extraction from the blood cell samples was performed with the Qiagen DNeasy Blood Extraction Kit. Libraries were constructed by the immunoSEQ multiplex PCR assay. For the multiplex PCR, a mixture combining 60 forward primers for TCR Vbeta segments and 13 reverse primers for TCR Jbeta segments was used. The CDR3 region of rearranged TCR beta genes was amplified from genomic DNA by a multiplex PCR assay. The amplified TCR beta libraries were sequenced on the Illumina HiSeq System as 87-base-pair reads. The original methods were these. A later analysis counted about 80 million unique TCR beta chains across the 666 repertoires, and some 12 million of these chains were shared by at least two donors. A nearest-neighbor algorithm error-corrected the raw reads and collapsed the reads into unique sequences, merging closely related sequences to remove PCR and sequencing errors. To assign V, D and J gene segments, CDR3 sequences were aligned to IMGT reference sequences. For a sequence to be retained, at least a six-nucleotide match to both a V gene segment and a J gene segment was required. A rearrangement was called productive if the CDR3 had no stop codons and remained in frame with V and J, and every other rearrangement was called non-productive. Following IMGT convention, CDR3 was defined as the stretch from the second conserved V-encoded cysteine to the conserved J-encoded phenylalanine. In an earlier analysis of roughly 580 of the donors, sequences lacking an unambiguous match to a single V gene segment were excluded. In an earlier analysis of about 590 of the donors, a V segment was called functional when productive rearrangements were above 56.7%, and segregating when the standard deviation between donors exceeded 5%. A statistical classification framework was built to diagnose cytomegalovirus status from the catalog of TCR beta chain sequences. A later analysis assigned V and J genes by comparing TCR nucleotide sequences with IMGT/GENE-DB human TR gene sequences. The TCRdist pipeline was used in a later analysis to assign CDR3 sequences and most-parsimonious VDJ recombination scenarios. A later analysis defined each TCR beta chain by its CDR3 amino acid sequence plus V-gene family, and excluded reads lacking a unique V-gene family. A later analysis removed 500 to 600 highly shared, low-generation-probability nucleotide sequences to deal with suspected cross-contamination and a sequencing artifact. A later analysis calculated a clonal expansion index for each public chain from normalized within-repertoire ranks of inferred template counts. In a later analysis, generation probabilities were computed using a VDJ recombination model fitted to out-of-frame rearrangements, and the results were checked against IGoR. A later analysis scored TCR-TCR, TCR-HLA and TCR-CMV co-occurrence with hypergeometric tests, applying a repertoire-size bias correction to TCR pairs. To estimate false discovery rates, a later analysis permuted the HLA or CMV assignments 20 times. In a later analysis, co-occurring TCRs were grouped with DBSCAN, and TCRdist sequence similarity was added when clustering was performed within HLA-allele-positive subsets. Repertoires with fewer than 30,000 or more than 120,000 public chains were left out of co-occurrence clustering, as were a handful of repertoires with anomalous nucleotide sharing. TCRdb carries this immuneACCESS record with in-frame sequences only. Its versions omit some clonotypes, under half of them owing to an unresolved V gene in the studies checked, with the rest unexplained. Clone size and the V and J calls come from that table; the DNA yielded D and trimming. Counted in this sample were approximately 140,000 clones; around three quarters of them appeared once. The ten largest clones add up to 3% of the sample.

The CDR3 starts with the cysteine, ends with the phenylalanine, and has 15 residues. The CDR3 DNA has 45 bases and is translated from base 1. Compared with germline, V lacks 4 bases and J lacks 2 bases; bases without a gene match: 4. CDR1 and CDR2, looked up from the germline V gene (reference sequence), are SEHNR and FQNEAQ. Sequenced input: PBMCs. The TCR sequence derives from a man aged 35 to 55 in good health and CMV-seropositive. Recombination linked TRBV7-9 to TRBJ1-4; TRBD1 matches 7 bases in the middle. The nucleotide sequence is TGTGCCAGCAGCTCCCAGACAGGGACTAATGAAAAACTGTTTTTT. Its coded protein is CASSSQTGTNEKLFF.